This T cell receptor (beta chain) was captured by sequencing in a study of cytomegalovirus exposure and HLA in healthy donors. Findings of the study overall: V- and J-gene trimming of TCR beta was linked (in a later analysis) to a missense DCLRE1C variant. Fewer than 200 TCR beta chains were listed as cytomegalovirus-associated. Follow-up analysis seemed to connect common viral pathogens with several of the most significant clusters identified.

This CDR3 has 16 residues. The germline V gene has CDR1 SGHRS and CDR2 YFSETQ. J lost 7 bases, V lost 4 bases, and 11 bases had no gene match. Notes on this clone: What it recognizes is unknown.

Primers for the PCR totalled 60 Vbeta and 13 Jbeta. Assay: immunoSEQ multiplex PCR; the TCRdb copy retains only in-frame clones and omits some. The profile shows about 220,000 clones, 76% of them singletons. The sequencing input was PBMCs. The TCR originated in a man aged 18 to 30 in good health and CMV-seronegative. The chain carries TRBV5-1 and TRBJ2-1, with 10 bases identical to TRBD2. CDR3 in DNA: TGCGCCAGCAGCCCAAGGGCTAGCGGGGGCAATAATGAGCAGTTCTTC. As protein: CASSPRASGGNNEQFF.